This T cell receptor (beta chain) originates from a study of blood T cell repertoires in COVID-19. The wider study: Spain, Italy and the United States supplied samples that represented acute and convalescent COVID-19. The cDNA or gDNA used as material had been derived from T cells, B-cell-depleted T cells, or PBMCs.

Per germline, CDR1 SGHTA and CDR2 FQGTGA. V trimming: 4 bases; J trimming: 10 bases; junction bases outside the gene matches: 6. The CDR3 runs 14 residues. This clone showed up just a few times. In the original processing: Scientists estimated how many nucleated cells there were by amplifying reference gene primers. The assay was immunoSEQ multiplex PCR, and TCRdb's table has in-frame clones only and misses some. From that table come the V and J calls and clone size; the DNA was used to work out D and trimming. The table has just under 90,000 clones, roughly 90% seen once; the top ten hold just under 3%.

The sample was peripheral blood. The receptor was derived from a woman aged 80 or over with acute or convalescent COVID-19. V and J are TRBV7-3 and TRBJ1-6; 8 positions match TRBD1. In DNA form, the CDR3 reads TGTGCCAGCAGCTCCGGACAGGGTCCCTCACCCCTCCACTTT. Protein product: CASSSGQGPSPLHF.